A few counts support the clone carrying this T cell receptor beta chain. Its cognate antigen is unknown. CDR3 length equals 14 residues. Trimming at V came to 6 bases and at J to 0 bases, leaving 1 base not matched to a gene. Germline-derived CDR1 and CDR2 are LGHNT and FRNRAP. This specimen belongs to a study of response to subunit inactivated influenza vaccine. General study results and limits: There was a suggestion from the authors that each seasonal influenza vaccination recruits few new T cells.

MiXCR, applied by TCRdb to the RT-PCR reads, yields one record per CDR3 protein. The table shows roughly 700,000 distinct CDR3 sequences, with approximately 14% occurring only once. The chain uses TRBV12-5 and TRBJ2-1; TRBD2 matches at 8 bases. The clonotype comes from a man over 45 who received an inactivated influenza vaccine. This material consisted of PBMCs from blood, taken 11 to 12 days after vaccination. CDR3 nucleotide sequence: TGTGCTAGTGGCGGGGGGGGCTCCTACAATGAGCAGTTCTTC. This encodes CASGGGGSYNEQFF.